The 14 T cell receptor beta chains given below trace back to one sample, sequenced in a study of shared clonotypes between healthy human individuals. TCRdb's copy holds only in-frame clones and misses some; the assay was immunoSEQ multiplex PCR. The sample holds about 700,000 clones; around 90% are singletons and the top ten take 24%. Naive CD8 populations comprised CD45RO-negative cells positively selected for CCR7, excluding terminally differentiated effector memory CD45RA+ cells. Material: naive CD8+ T cells sorted from blood. Every receptor here comes from a man aged 30 to 45 in good health.

The CDR3 nucleotides read TGTGCCAGCAGCGACCGGTGGGGTGAGACCCAGTACTTC. Protein sequence: CASSDRWGETQYF. The rearrangement links TRBV5-6 to TRBJ2-5; D ambiguous. The CDR3 extends over 13 amino acids. CDR1 and CDR2 from the germline V gene are SGHDT and YYEEEE. Trimming left V 4 bases short and J 5 bases short, with 12 bases between. Full variable domain (remainder filled in from reference TRBV5-6 and TRBJ2-5): DAGVTQSPTHLIKTRGQQVTLRCSPKSGHDTVSWYQQALGQGPQFIFQYYEEEERQRGNFPDRFSGHQFPNYSSELNVNALLLGDSALYLCASSDRWGETQYFGPGTRLLVL.

The rearrangement uses TRBV15 and TRBJ1-5, with D possibly matching TRBD1 (5 bases). The CDR3 totals 17 residues. The germline V gene encodes CDR1 LNHNV and CDR2 YYDKDF (reference sequence). V dropped 3 bases and J dropped 0 bases, with 15 bases sitting between them. CDR3 DNA: TGTGCCACCAGCAGTACCTTAAGGGGATATAGCAATCAGCCCCAGCATTTT. Its protein is CATSSTLRGYSNQPQHF.

The chain carries TRBV18 and TRBJ2-1, with TRBD2 identical over 7 bases. The CDR3 is 17 residues long. V was pared by 2 bases and J by 4 bases, with 11 bases of the junction left unmatched. Germline loops: CDR1 KGHSH, CDR2 LQKENI. This chain's CDR3 is CASSPTSGNPRYNEQFF. CDR3 sequence (DNA): TGTGCCAGCTCACCAACCAGCGGGAACCCCAGATACAATGAGCAGTTCTTC.

The chain has TRBV27 and TRBJ2-7; D gene unclear. Between the trimmed V and J ends, which lost 8 bases and 4 bases, there was a span of 12 bases. The CDR3 has 12 amino acids. Germline assignment: CDR1 MNHEY and CDR2 SMNVEV (reference sequence). CDR3 in DNA: TGTGCCAGCGGTGAGTTGTTTTACGAGCAGTACTTC. Its protein product is CASGELFYEQYF.

V is TRBV28 and J is TRBJ2-1; TRBD1 agrees at 8 bases. Per germline, CDR1 MDHEN and CDR2 SYDVKM. The CDR3 extends over 16 amino acids. The ends lost 5 bases at V and 2 bases at J; junction bases unmatched: 8. As DNA, the CDR3 is TGTGCCAGCAGTCACTCGACAGGGGTCGCCTACAATGAGCAGTTCTTC. It codes for CASSHSTGVAYNEQFF.

The rearrangement links TRBV7-9 to TRBJ1-4; 9 bases map to TRBD1. V dropped 11 bases and J dropped 7; count of bases not matched to a gene: 11. This CDR3 comprises 14 residues. Germline lookup yields CDR1 SEHNR and CDR2 FQNEAQ (reference sequence). In DNA, the CDR3 is TGTGCCGGCCAAAAGGGGACAGGGACTGAAAAACTGTTTTTT. As protein: CAGQKGTGTEKLFF.

The chain combines TRBV29-1 with TRBJ2-1; D possibly corresponds to TRBD2 (5 bases). The CDR3 runs 12 residues. Trimming removed 4 bases from V and 6 bases from J, with 10 bases in between. Germline lookup yields CDR1 SQVTM and CDR2 ANQGSEA. The CDR3 loop reads CSVGGFPNEQFF. The CDR3, as DNA: TGCAGCGTTGGAGGGTTCCCCAATGAGCAGTTCTTC.

The V and J genes are TRBV28 and TRBJ2-7, with a possible D match to TRBD1 (6 bases). V shed 4 bases and J shed 2 bases, with 18 bases lying between them. The CDR3 runs 16 residues. The germline V gene encodes CDR1 MDHEN and CDR2 SYDVKM. The CDR3 DNA reads TGTGCCAGCAGTTCCGCCCCACAGGGACCAACCTACGAGCAGTACTTC. It translates to CASSSAPQGPTYEQYF.

V and J are TRBV15 and TRBJ1-5; a weak D match, TRBD1 (5 bases). The CDR3 is 14 amino acids. Trimming pared 1 base from V and 12 bases from J, leaving 16 bases between. Germline V lookup: CDR1 LNHNV, CDR2 YYDKDF (reference sequence). The CDR3 spells CATSRVGGRLGQHF. The CDR3 nucleotides are TGTGCCACCAGCAGAGTGGGGGGTAGGTTAGGCCAGCATTTT.

V and J are TRBV9 and TRBJ2-3; 9 bases are shared with TRBD1. The CDR3 extends over 16 amino acids. CDR1 and CDR2 (germline): SGDLS, YYNGEE. J lost 1 base, V lost 3 bases, and 6 bases had no gene match. CDR3 loop: CASSAGQGSGTDTQYF. Written as DNA, the CDR3 is TGTGCCAGCAGCGCCGGACAGGGGTCGGGCACAGATACGCAGTATTTT.

The CDR3 here is CASRQDGREKLFF. CDR3 DNA sequence: TGTGCCAGCAGGCAAGACGGCCGCGAAAAACTGTTTTTT. The gene calls are TRBV28 and TRBJ1-4, with no clear D. The CDR3 has 13 residues. The V end lost 6 bases, the J end lost 8 bases, and 13 bases lay between the germline ends. Germline CDR1 and CDR2: MDHEN and SYDVKM.

This chain joins TRBV29-1 and TRBJ2-5; D might be TRBD2 (5 bases). V lost 6 bases and J lost 5, with 19 bases in between. This CDR3 contains 14 residues. Germline V lookup: CDR1 SQVTM, CDR2 ANQGSEA. CDR3 residues: CSVNPTVGVETQYF. The DNA for the CDR3 is TGCAGCGTCAATCCTACTGTGGGAGTCGAGACCCAGTACTTC.

This chain uses TRBV7-8 with TRBJ2-1, with 7 bases fitting TRBD2. Germline V gives CDR1 SGHVS, CDR2 FQNEAQ. This CDR3 spans 16 amino acids. J was trimmed by 2 bases and V by 4 bases; bases with no gene match: 8. The DNA of the CDR3 is TGTGCCAGCAGCTCCTCCTGGCTAGCGGCCTACAATGAGCAGTTCTTC. Translated: CASSSSWLAAYNEQFF. Full variable domain (missing parts from reference TRBV7-8 and TRBJ2-1): GAGVSQSPRYKVAKRGQDVALRCDPISGHVSLFWYQQALGQGPEFLTYFQNEAQLDKSGLPSDRFFAERPEGSVSTLKIQRTQQEDSAVYLCASSSSWLAAYNEQFFGPGTRLTVL.

J is TRBJ2-1 and V is TRBV4-1, with 15 bases matching TRBD2. Germline CDR1 is MGHRA and CDR2 is YSYEKL. The trim removed 3 bases at V and 9 bases at J, leaving 3 bases unmatched. CDR3 length equals 15 residues. The CDR3 DNA follows: TGCGCCAGCAGCCATGGACTAGCGGGAGGGGTTGAGCAGTTCTTC. As protein: CASSHGLAGGVEQFF.